This T cell receptor (beta chain) came from a study of fetal regulatory T cell absence and autoimmunity. Study outcomes and limitations: Pancreas and cord blood did not differ much in TRB family usage. Compared with cord blood, pancreas showed oligoclonal TCR enrichment, some clones over 90-fold.

The V gene lost 4 bases and the J gene lost 3 bases, with 4 bases spanning the gap. The germline CDR1 and CDR2 sequences are MNHEY and SMNVEV (reference sequence). The length of the CDR3 is 13 residues. Only in-frame clones appear in the TCRdb table, and some are missing; sequencing was by immunoSEQ multiplex PCR. The profile shows around 100,000 clones, roughly 78% of them singletons. Comments on this clone: Its matching antigen is unknown.

Sequenced input: pancreas tissue. This sequence was found in a male donor with IPEX syndrome. V and J are TRBV27 and TRBJ2-6; no reliable D call. CDR3 sequence (DNA): TGTGCCAGCAGTTCGTTTGGGGCCAACGTCCTGACTTTC. Translation: CASSSFGANVLTF.